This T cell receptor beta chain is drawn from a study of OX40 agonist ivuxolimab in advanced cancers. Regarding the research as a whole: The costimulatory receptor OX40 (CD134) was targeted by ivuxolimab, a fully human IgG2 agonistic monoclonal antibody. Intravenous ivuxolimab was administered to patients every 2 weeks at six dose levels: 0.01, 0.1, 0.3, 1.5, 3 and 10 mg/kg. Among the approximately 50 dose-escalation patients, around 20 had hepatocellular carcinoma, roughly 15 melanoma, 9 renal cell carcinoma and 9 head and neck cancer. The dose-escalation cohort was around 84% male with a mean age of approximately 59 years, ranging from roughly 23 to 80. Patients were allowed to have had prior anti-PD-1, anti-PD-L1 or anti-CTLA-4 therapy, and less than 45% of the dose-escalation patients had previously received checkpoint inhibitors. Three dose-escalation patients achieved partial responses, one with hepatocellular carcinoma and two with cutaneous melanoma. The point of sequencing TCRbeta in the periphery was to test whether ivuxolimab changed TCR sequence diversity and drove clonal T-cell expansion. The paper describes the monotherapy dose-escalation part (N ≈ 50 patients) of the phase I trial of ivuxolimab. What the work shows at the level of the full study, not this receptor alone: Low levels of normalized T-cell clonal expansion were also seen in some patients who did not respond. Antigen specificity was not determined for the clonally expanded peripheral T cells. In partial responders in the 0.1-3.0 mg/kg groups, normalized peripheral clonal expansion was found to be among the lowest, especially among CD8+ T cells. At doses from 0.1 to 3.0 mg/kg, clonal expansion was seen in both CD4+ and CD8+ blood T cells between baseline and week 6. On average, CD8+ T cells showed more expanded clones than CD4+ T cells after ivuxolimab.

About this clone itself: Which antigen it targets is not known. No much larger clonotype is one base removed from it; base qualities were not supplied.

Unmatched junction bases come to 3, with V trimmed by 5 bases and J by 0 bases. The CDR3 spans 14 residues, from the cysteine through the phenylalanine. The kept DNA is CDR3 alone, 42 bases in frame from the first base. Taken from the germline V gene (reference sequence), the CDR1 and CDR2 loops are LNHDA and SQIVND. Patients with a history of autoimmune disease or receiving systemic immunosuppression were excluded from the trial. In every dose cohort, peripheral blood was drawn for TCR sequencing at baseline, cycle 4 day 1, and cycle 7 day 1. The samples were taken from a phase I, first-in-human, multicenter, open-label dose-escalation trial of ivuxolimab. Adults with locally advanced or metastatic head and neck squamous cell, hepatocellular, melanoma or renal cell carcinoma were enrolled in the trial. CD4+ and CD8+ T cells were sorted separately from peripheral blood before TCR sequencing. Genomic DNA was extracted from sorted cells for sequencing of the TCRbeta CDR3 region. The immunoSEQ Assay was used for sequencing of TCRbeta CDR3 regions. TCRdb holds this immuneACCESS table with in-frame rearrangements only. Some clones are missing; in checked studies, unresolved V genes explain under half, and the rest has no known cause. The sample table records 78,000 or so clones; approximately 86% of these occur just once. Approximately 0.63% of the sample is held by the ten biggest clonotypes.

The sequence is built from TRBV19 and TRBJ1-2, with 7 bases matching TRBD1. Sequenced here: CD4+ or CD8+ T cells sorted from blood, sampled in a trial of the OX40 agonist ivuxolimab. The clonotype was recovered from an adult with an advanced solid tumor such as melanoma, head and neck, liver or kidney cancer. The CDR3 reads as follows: CASSAGGPNYGYTF. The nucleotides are TGTGCCAGTAGTGCAGGGGGGCCTAACTATGGCTACACCTTC.